A selection of T cell receptor beta chains follows, all from one sample in a study of cytotoxic CD8 clonotypes in ibrutinib-treated CLL. The data were produced by immunoSEQ multiplex PCR, yet TCRdb's version contains in-frame clones alone and is incomplete. The sample records 250,000 to 350,000 clones, about 72% being singletons. Material: PBMCs, obtained at disease progression, from a patient treated with ibrutinib. Receptors originate from a human donor with chronic lymphocytic leukemia. Each CDR3 is given with its conserved first and last residue. The D gene is left open where the match is weak. Clone size is given for some rows only: seen once, a few or many times, or a class if the clone is expanded.

j_call clone_size d_call v_call cdr3_nt cdr3_aa
TRBJ2-3 . . TRBV27 TGTGCCAGCAGCAGGGTGACAGATACGCAGTATTTT CASSRVTDTQYF
TRBJ2-7 . TRBD1 TRBV5-6 TGTGCCAGCAGCCCCGGGACAGGGGAGGGCTACGAGCAGTACTTC CASSPGTGEGYEQYF
TRBJ2-5 . . TRBV15 TGTGCCACCAGCAGAAGCACGAGCCAAGAGACCCAGTACTTC CATSRSTSQETQYF
TRBJ1-1 . . TRBV10-2 TGCGCCAGCAGTGAGCTCACTGAAGCTTTCTTT CASSELTEAFF
TRBJ2-7 once TRBD2 TRBV15 TGTGCCACCAGCACCCTGGGACTAGCGGGGGATGACTCCTACGAGCAGTACTTC CATSTLGLAGDDSYEQYF
TRBJ2-3 . TRBD1 TRBV10-1 TGCGCCAGCAGTGAACAGGGGGATACGCAGTATTTT CASSEQGDTQYF
TRBJ2-1 . TRBD2 TRBV6-1 TGTGCCAGCAGTGATTGGAGAGCGGGATACAATGAGCAGTTCTTC CASSDWRAGYNEQFF
TRBJ1-3 . . TRBV5-8 TGTGCCAGCAGCTCGTGGGGTCAGGGAAACACCATATATTTT CASSSWGQGNTIYF
TRBJ1-1 . . TRBV7-6 TGTGCCAGCAGCCCTCAACAGGGACACAACACTGAAGCTTTCTTT CASSPQQGHNTEAFF
TRBJ1-5 . . TRBV12-2 TGTGCAAGTCGCCCCGGCCTGGGACAGGGGGCTTTTAGCAATCAGCCCCAGCATTTT CASRPGLGQGAFSNQPQHF
TRBJ2-1 . . TRBV29-1 TGCAGCGTTGACATAGCGGACCTATACAATGAGCAGTTCTTC CSVDIADLYNEQFF
TRBJ2-7 . . TRBV5-1 TGCGCCAGCAGCCCAGGGGGAGGGTTGAACGAGCAGTACTTC CASSPGGGLNEQYF
TRBJ2-5 . TRBD2 TRBV7-8 TGTGCCAGCAGCCCCCGACTAGCGGGAGGGCCCTGGCAAGAGACCCAGTACTTC CASSPRLAGGPWQETQYF
TRBJ2-3 . TRBD1 TRBV6-1 TGTGCCAGCAGTGACCGGGACAGGGGTTTGGATACGCAGTATTTT CASSDRDRGLDTQYF
TRBJ2-2 . TRBD1 TRBV30 TGTGCCAGACAGGGGGCGGCCACCGGGGAGCTGTTTTTT CARQGAATGELFF
TRBJ2-2 . TRBD1 TRBV6-1 TGTGCCAGCAGTGTGGAGACAGGGGTCCGGGAGCTGTTTTTT CASSVETGVRELFF
TRBJ1-5 . TRBD1 TRBV15 TGTGCCACCAGCCAGGACAGGGGTCTCAATCAGCCCCAGCATTTT CATSQDRGLNQPQHF
TRBJ2-1 . TRBD2 TRBV7-2 TGTGCCAGCAGCTTAGCGCCCCGGACTAGCGGGAGGAGTATTTCCTACAATGAGCAGTTCTTC CASSLAPRTSGRSISYNEQFF
TRBJ2-1 . . TRBV7-8 TGTGCCAGCAGCTTACTAGGATACAATGAGCAGTTCTTC CASSLLGYNEQFF
TRBJ2-7 . TRBD1 TRBV5-1 TGCGCCAGCAGCCCGGACAGGGCAAGACACGAGCAGTACTTC CASSPDRARHEQYF
TRBJ2-1 once . TRBV13 TGTGCCAGCAGCTTTTGGTACGGACCCAATGAGCAGTTCTTC CASSFWYGPNEQFF
TRBJ2-1 . . TRBV25-1 TGTGCCAGCAGTGATTCAGGGGGAGGCTACAATGAGCAGTTCTTC CASSDSGGGYNEQFF
TRBJ1-2 . TRBD1 TRBV27 TGTGCCAGCAGTGTTAACCCCGGGACAGCAAGTGGCTACACCTTC CASSVNPGTASGYTF
TRBJ2-2 few . TRBV2 TGTGCCAGCAGGCGGGCCTGGGGCGGGGAGCTGTTTTTT CASRRAWGGELFF
TRBJ1-2 . . TRBV27 TGTGCCAGCAGTTTATCGGGCTCGGGGGGCTACACCTTC CASSLSGSGGYTF
TRBJ2-3 . . TRBV6-5 TGTGCCAGCAGTTACCCGAACGGACTTACAGATACGCAGTATTTT CASSYPNGLTDTQYF
TRBJ1-2 . . TRBV7-8 TGTGCCAGCAGCTTAGATGGCGGAATGAACTATGGCTACACCTTC CASSLDGGMNYGYTF
TRBJ2-2 . TRBD2 TRBV18 TGTGCCAGCTCACCAACTAGCGGGAGCACCGGGGAGCTGTTTTTT CASSPTSGSTGELFF
TRBJ1-1 . . TRBV27 TGTGCCAGCAGCCCAGTGGGGGTGAAAACTGAAGCTTTCTTT CASSPVGVKTEAFF
TRBJ1-5 . . TRBV2 TGTGCCAGCAGTGATGGACGGGATCAGCCCCAGCATTTT CASSDGRDQPQHF
TRBJ2-5 . . TRBV28 TGTGCCAGCAGTTTGGGACACCGCCAAGAGACCCAGTACTTC CASSLGHRQETQYF
TRBJ1-6 . . TRBV4-1 TGCGCCAGCAGCCAGGGACACTCCTATAATTCACCCCTCCACTTT CASSQGHSYNSPLHF
TRBJ1-1 . TRBD1 TRBV6-5 TGTGCCAGCAGTTACTCAGACCCGGGACAGGGCACTGAAGCTTTCTTT CASSYSDPGQGTEAFF
TRBJ1-1 . . TRBV27 TGTGCCAGCAGTGGGCCAGGGGTGAAAGCTTTCTTT CASSGPGVKAFF
TRBJ1-1 few . TRBV25-1 TGTGCCAGCATGTGGGCTACTGAAGCTTTCTTT CASMWATEAFF
TRBJ2-7 few TRBD2 TRBV6-5 TGTGCCAGCAGTCGACTAGCGGGGAACGAGCAGTACTTC CASSRLAGNEQYF
TRBJ1-2 . . TRBV6-1 TGTGCCAGCAGTGAAGGAAGGCAGCTCTATGGCTACACCTTC CASSEGRQLYGYTF
TRBJ2-7 . TRBD1 TRBV9 TGTGCCAGCAGCCCCGGACAGGGGAGGGAGCAGTACTTC CASSPGQGREQYF
TRBJ2-5 . TRBD2 TRBV11-3 TGTGCCAGCAGTGGGACTAGCGGGGGGCAAGAGACCCAGTACTTC CASSGTSGGQETQYF
TRBJ2-2 few TRBD1 TRBV25-1 TGTGCCAGCAGTGCTCGACAGGGGCCCACCGGGGAGCTGTTTTTT CASSARQGPTGELFF
TRBJ1-1 . TRBD1 TRBV13 TGTGCCAGCAGCTTTACAGGGGCGCGTTTTGAAGCTTTCTTT CASSFTGARFEAFF
TRBJ2-3 once TRBD2 TRBV5-4 TGTGCCAGCAGCCCGGGACTAGCGGGACTCCCGCAGTATTTT CASSPGLAGLPQYF
TRBJ1-1 once . TRBV6-1 TGTGCCAGCCTACCATCATCGGGGGAAGCTTTCTTT CASLPSSGEAFF
TRBJ2-2 . . TRBV29-1 TGCAGCGTCCCAGGGGCATCCGGGGAGCTGTTTTTT CSVPGASGELFF
TRBJ2-3 . TRBD2 TRBV14 TGTGCCAGCAGCCAAGAGGGACTAACCCGCACAGATACGCAGTATTTT CASSQEGLTRTDTQYF
TRBJ2-7 . . TRBV6-5 TGTGCCAGCAGTAAGGCAGGTACCTACGAGCAGTACTTC CASSKAGTYEQYF
TRBJ2-7 . TRBD1 TRBV10-3 TGTGCCATCAGTGGATCCGGGACAGGGACCTACGAGCAGTACTTC CAISGSGTGTYEQYF
TRBJ1-5 . TRBD1 TRBV28 TGTGCCAGCAGTGGGACAGGGGTTGGGAATCAGCCCCAGCATTTT CASSGTGVGNQPQHF